This TCR beta chain was identified during a study of T cells in localized non-small cell lung cancer. CDR3 length: 16 amino acids. The ends were cut back, 3 bases at V and 4 bases at J, with 16 bases in the middle. Germline V gene sequence: CDR1 LNHDA, CDR2 SQIVND (reference sequence). Here immunoSEQ multiplex PCR was the method, and the copy in TCRdb shows in-frame clones only, minus some. The sample includes about 2,700 clones, approximately 22% of them seen just once. The material was lung tumor tissue, obtained before any cancer treatment. The J gene is TRBJ1-5, the V gene TRBV19; D possibly corresponds to TRBD1 (5 bases). This TCR came from a woman aged 35-75 years with stage I lung adenocarcinoma. This CDR3 is CASSMRQSRGNQPQHF. CDR3 nucleotide sequence: TGTGCCAGTAGTATGAGACAGTCTAGAGGAAATCAGCCCCAGCATTTT.